The next 14 T cell receptor beta chains were all read from a single sample in a study of T cell responses to AZD1222 COVID-19 vaccine. Repertoires were generated with immunoSEQ multiplex PCR, while TCRdb's copy carries only in-frame clones and drops some. The data show over 150,000 clones, roughly 85% seen once. Sequenced material: peripheral blood, taken 28 days after the second AZD1222 dose. The receptors come from an adult who received the AZD1222 COVID-19 vaccine.

This clone was counted a few times. This sequence joins TRBV15 and TRBJ1-3; D remains unclear. Germline CDR1 and CDR2: LNHNV and YYDKDF (reference sequence). The CDR3 runs to 16 residues. Trimming cost V 0 bases and J 0 bases, with 9 bases left between them. DNA of the CDR3: TGTGCCACCAGCAGAGATTCGGCGGACTCTGGAAACACCATATATTTT. This sequence encodes CATSRDSADSGNTIYF.

The rearrangement uses TRBV6-1 and TRBJ1-6, with a weak D call TRBD1 (5 bases). The CDR3 contains 18 residues. Trimming removed 1 base from V and 3 bases from J, with 16 bases in between. The germline gives CDR1 MNHNS, CDR2 SASEGT. CDR3 in DNA: TGTGCCAGCAGTGAAGACTTGGGGCGGCCGGTCTATAATTCACCCCTCCACTTT. The encoded protein is CASSEDLGRPVYNSPLHF.

A remark on this clone: Germline is not matched at one junction end, which may reflect a read error. DNA for the CDR3: TGTGCCAGCACCCCCGGACTAGCGGGGGGGCCGATAGACTTC. Translation gives CASTPGLAGGPIDF. The chain couples TRBV9 to TRBJ2-7; 15 bases agree with TRBD2. Germline loops: CDR1 SGDLS, CDR2 YYNGEE. The length of the CDR3 is 14 residues.

This clone was found a few times. This chain links TRBV29-1 with TRBJ1-1; the D is unclear. With 3 bases removed from V and 1 base from J, the gap between germline ends came to 9 bases. The CDR3 sequence is 13 residues long. Germline V lookup: CDR1 SQVTM, CDR2 ANQGSEA. CDR3: CSVDGRTNTEAFF. CDR3 DNA: TGCAGCGTTGATGGACGGACGAACACTGAAGCTTTCTTT.

The chain couples TRBV4-1 to TRBJ2-2, with a tentative D call TRBD2 (7 bases). V shed 2 bases and J shed 8 bases, with 21 bases lying between them. The V gene's germline CDR1 is MGHRA and CDR2 YSYEKL. The CDR3 consists of 17 residues. Here the CDR3 DNA reads TGCGCCAGCAGCCAAAAAGGGAGGGACAAACTAGGGGGGGAGCTGTTTTTT. Its translation is CASSQKGRDKLGGELFF.

The chain is built from TRBV6-2 or TRBV6-3 and TRBJ2-1, with D perhaps TRBD1 or TRBD2 (7 bases each). Germline V gives CDR1 MNHEY, CDR2 SVGEGT. CDR3 length: 14 residues. The V gene lost 0 bases and the J gene lost 9 bases, with 12 bases spanning the gap. The chain's CDR3 is CASSYSFRGGEQFF. Here the CDR3 DNA reads TGTGCCAGCAGTTACTCGTTCAGGGGGGGTGAGCAGTTCTTC.

The chain links TRBV3-1 (or the pseudogene TRBV3-2) to TRBJ2-1, with 10 bases identical to TRBD2. The CDR3 has 18 residues. Per the germline V gene, CDR1 is LGHDT and CDR2 is YNNKEL (reference sequence). The V segment lost 2 bases and the J segment 5 bases; nucleotides outside the gene matches: 12. The CDR3 loop reads CASSQRATSGPLNNEQFF. The CDR3 DNA follows: TGTGCCAGCAGCCAACGGGCGACTAGCGGGCCCCTCAACAATGAGCAGTTCTTC.

The V call is TRBV25-1, the J call TRBJ1-3, with a possible D match to TRBD1 (6 bases). Germline loops: CDR1 MGHDK, CDR2 SYGVNS. The CDR3 sequence is 14 residues long. Trimming pared 2 bases from V and 3 bases from J, leaving 8 bases between. The CDR3 loop is CASSEPGVGNTIYF. In nucleotides, the CDR3 is TGTGCCAGCAGTGAACCAGGGGTTGGAAACACCATATATTTT.

The chain uses TRBV5-4 and TRBJ2-3; 10 bases map to TRBD2. Germline V gives CDR1 SGHNT, CDR2 YYREEE (reference sequence). CDR3 length: 15 amino acids. The J segment lost 2 bases and the V segment lost 9 bases, leaving 9 bases of the junction unmatched. DNA for the CDR3: TGTGCCACCAAGGAGCGGGGGGGATACACAGATACGCAGTATTTT. Amino acids: CATKERGGYTDTQYF. The variable domain in full, with the rest retrieved from reference TRBV5-4 and TRBJ2-3, is ETGVTQSPTHLIKTRGQQVTLRCSSQSGHNTVSWYQQALGQGPQFIFQYYREEENGRGNFPPRFSGLQFPNYSSELNVNALELDDSALYLCATKERGGYTDTQYFGPGTRLTVL.

The genes are TRBV5-5 and TRBJ1-2; no clear D. From germline, CDR1 is SGHKS and CDR2 YYEKEE (reference sequence). V lost 4 bases and J lost 4, with 14 bases in between. The CDR3 has 14 residues. CDR3 region: CASSPSRAGYGYTF. DNA of the CDR3: TGTGCCAGCAGCCCGTCAAGGGCCGGCTATGGCTACACCTTC.

The chain couples TRBV6-6 to TRBJ1-2; D ambiguous. The CDR3 runs to 15 residues. CDR1 is MNHNY and CDR2 is SVGAGI in the germline V gene (reference sequence). V dropped 0 bases and J dropped 6 bases, with 14 bases sitting between them. The CDR3 protein is CASSYSRYREDGYTF. The DNA of the CDR3 is TGTGCCAGCAGTTACTCGAGGTACCGGGAGGATGGCTACACCTTC.

This clone was seen a few times. The chain combines TRBV15 with TRBJ1-3; D not resolved. V dropped 1 base and J dropped 3 bases, with 7 bases sitting between them. Germline CDR1 and CDR2: LNHNV and YYDKDF (reference sequence). This CDR3 contains 14 residues. The CDR3 region has the DNA TGTGCCACCAGCAGAGCGACCCTTGGAAACACCATATATTTT. It yields the protein CATSRATLGNTIYF.

The chain joins TRBV7-9 to TRBJ2-2; a possible D gene is TRBD2 (5 bases). CDR3 length: 14 amino acids. Germline CDR1 and CDR2: SEHNR and FQNEAQ (reference sequence). V shed 3 bases and J shed 4 bases, with 9 bases lying between them. CDR3 DNA: TGTGCCAGCAGCTTCGGGGTTGGCACCGGGGAGCTGTTTTTT. Translation: CASSFGVGTGELFF.

This clone was seen a handful of times. V usage is TRBV6-1 and J usage is TRBJ2-7, with 8 positions matching TRBD1. V gave up 3 bases and J gave up 6 bases; unmatched junction bases: 10. Per the germline V gene, CDR1 is MNHNS and CDR2 is SASEGT. CDR3 size: 15 residues. Written as DNA, the CDR3 is TGTGCCAGCAGTGATCAGACAGGGGTTCCTGTCGAGCAGTACTTC. Translation: CASSDQTGVPVEQYF.